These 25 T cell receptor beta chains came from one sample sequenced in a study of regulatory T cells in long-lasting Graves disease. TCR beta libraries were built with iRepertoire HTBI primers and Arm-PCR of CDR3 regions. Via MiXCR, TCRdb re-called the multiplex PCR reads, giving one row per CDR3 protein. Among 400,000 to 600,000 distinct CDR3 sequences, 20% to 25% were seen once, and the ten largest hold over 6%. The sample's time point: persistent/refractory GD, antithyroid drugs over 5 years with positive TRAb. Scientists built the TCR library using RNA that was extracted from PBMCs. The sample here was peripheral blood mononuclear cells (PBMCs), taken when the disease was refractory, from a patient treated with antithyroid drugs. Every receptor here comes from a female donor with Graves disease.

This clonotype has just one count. CDR3 DNA: TGTGCCAGCAGCTTGGGCCGGGACAGGAGCTGTGGCTACACCTTC. The encoded protein is CASSLGRDRSCGYTF. The rearrangement uses TRBV5-4 and TRBJ1-2; 8 positions agree with TRBD1. Germline CDR1 SGHNT, CDR2 YYREEE (reference sequence). This CDR3 spans 15 amino acids. J gave up 7 bases and V 0 bases, and 8 bases lay outside the gene matches.

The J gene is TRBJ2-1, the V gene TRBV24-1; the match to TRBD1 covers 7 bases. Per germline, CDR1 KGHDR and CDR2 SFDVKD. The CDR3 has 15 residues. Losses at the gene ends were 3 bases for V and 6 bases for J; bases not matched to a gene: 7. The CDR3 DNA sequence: TGTGCCACCAGTGATGCCGGGACAGTGGGCAATGAGCAGTTCTTC. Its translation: CATSDAGTVGNEQFF.

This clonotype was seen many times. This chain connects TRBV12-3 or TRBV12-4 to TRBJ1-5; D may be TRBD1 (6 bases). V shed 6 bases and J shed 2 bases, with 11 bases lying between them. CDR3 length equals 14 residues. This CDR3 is CASRRDIGNQPQHF. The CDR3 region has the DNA TGTGCCAGCAGACGGGACATAGGCAATCAGCCCCAGCATTTT.

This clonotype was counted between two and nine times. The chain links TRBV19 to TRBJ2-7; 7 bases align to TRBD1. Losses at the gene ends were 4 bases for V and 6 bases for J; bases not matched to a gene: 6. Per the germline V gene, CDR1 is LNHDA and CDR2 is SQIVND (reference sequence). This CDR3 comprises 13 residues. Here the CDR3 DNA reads TGTGCCAGTAGTACCGACAGGGACGGCGAGCAGTACTTC. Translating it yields CASSTDRDGEQYF.

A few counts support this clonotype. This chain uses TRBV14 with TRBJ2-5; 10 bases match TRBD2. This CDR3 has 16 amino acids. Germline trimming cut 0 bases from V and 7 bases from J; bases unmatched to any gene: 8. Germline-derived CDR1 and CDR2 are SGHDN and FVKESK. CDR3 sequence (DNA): TGTGCCAGCAGCCAAGATGAAACTAGCGGGGTCCTGACCCAGTACTTC. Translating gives CASSQDETSGVLTQYF.

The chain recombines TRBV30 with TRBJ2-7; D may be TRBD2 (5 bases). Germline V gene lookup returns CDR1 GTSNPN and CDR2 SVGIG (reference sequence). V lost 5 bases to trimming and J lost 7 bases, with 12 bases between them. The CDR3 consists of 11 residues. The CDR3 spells CAWGRPGEQYF. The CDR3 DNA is TGTGCCTGGGGACGACCGGGGGAGCAGTACTTC.

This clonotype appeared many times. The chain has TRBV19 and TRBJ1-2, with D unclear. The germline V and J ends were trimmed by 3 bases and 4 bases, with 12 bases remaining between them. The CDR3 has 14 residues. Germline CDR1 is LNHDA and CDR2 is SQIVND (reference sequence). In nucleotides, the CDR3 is TGTGCCAGTAGTATTGGGCGGGCTGGCTATGGCTACACCTTC. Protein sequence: CASSIGRAGYGYTF. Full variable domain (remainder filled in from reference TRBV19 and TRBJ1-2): DGGITQSPKYLFRKEGQNVTLSCEQNLNHDAMYWYRQDPGQGLRLIYYSQIVNDFQKGDIAEGYSVSREKKESFPLTVTSAQKNPTAFYLCASSIGRAGYGYTFGSGTRLTVV.

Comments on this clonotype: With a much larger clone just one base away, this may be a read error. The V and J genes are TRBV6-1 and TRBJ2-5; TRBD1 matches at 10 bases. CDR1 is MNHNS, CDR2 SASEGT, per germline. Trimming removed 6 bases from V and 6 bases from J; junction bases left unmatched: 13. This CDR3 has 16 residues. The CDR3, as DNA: TGTGCCAGCAGACTGGGACAGGGGAGCACCTTGAAGACCCAGTACTTC. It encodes CASRLGQGSTLKTQYF.

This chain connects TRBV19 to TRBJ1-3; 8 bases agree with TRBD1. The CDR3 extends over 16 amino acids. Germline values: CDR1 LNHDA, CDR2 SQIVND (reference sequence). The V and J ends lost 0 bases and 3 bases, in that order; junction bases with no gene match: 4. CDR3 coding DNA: TGTGCCAGTAGTATAGAGCAGGGGGCGTTTGGAAACACCATATATTTT. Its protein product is CASSIEQGAFGNTIYF.

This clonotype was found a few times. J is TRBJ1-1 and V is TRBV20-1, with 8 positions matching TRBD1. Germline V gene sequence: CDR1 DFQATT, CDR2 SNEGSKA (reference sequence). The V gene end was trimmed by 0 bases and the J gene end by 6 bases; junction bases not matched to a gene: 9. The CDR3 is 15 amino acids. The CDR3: CSARDPPRTGPEAFF. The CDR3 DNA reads TGCAGTGCTAGAGATCCCCCCCGGACAGGGCCTGAAGCTTTCTTT.

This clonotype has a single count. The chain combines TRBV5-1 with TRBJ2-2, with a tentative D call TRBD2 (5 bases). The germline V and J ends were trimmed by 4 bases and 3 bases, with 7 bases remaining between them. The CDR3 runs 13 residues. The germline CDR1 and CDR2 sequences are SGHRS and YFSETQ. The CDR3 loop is CASSHGDTGELFF. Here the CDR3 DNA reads TGCGCCAGCAGCCACGGGGACACCGGGGAGCTGTTTTTT.

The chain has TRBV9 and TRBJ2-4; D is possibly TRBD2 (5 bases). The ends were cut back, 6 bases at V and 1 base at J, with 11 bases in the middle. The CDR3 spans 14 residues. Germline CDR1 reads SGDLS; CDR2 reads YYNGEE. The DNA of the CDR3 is TGTGCCAGCAATGTTGGGGAGGCCAAAAACATTCAGTACTTC. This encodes CASNVGEAKNIQYF.

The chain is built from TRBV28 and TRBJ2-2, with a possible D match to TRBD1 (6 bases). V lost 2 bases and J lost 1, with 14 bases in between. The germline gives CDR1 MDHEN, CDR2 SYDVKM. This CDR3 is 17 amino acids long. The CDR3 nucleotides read TGTGCCAGCAGTTTAAGTTTGGGACAAGAGAACACCGGGGAGCTGTTTTTT. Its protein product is CASSLSLGQENTGELFF.

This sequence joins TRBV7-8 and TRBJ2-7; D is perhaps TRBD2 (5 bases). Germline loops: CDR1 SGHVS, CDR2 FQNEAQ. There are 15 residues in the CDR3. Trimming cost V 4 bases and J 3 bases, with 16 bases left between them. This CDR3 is CASSSVSGLGYEQYF. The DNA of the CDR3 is TGTGCCAGCAGCTCAGTCTCGGGATTGGGCTACGAGCAGTACTTC. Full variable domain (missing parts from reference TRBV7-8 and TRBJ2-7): GAGVSQSPRYKVAKRGQDVALRCDPISGHVSLFWYQQALGQGPEFLTYFQNEAQLDKSGLPSDRFFAERPEGSVSTLKIQRTQQEDSAVYLCASSSVSGLGYEQYFGPGTRLTVT.

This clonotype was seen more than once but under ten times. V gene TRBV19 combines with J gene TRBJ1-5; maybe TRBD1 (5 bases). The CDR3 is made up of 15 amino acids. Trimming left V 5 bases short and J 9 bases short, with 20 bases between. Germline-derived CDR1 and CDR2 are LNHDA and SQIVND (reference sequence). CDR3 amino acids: CASSAGGELITPQHF. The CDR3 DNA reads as TGTGCCAGTAGTGCTGGGGGGGAACTAATCACGCCCCAGCATTTT. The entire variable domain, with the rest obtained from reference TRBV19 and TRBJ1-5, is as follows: DGGITQSPKYLFRKEGQNVTLSCEQNLNHDAMYWYRQDPGQGLRLIYYSQIVNDFQKGDIAEGYSVSREKKESFPLTVTSAQKNPTAFYLCASSAGGELITPQHFGDGTRLSIL.

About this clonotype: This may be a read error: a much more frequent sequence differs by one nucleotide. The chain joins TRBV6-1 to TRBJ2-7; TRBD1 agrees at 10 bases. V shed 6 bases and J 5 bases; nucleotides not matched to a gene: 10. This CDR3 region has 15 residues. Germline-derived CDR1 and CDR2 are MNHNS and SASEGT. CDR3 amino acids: CASSKPGQGLHEQYF. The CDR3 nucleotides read TGTGCCAGCAGCAAACCGGGACAGGGGCTCCACGAGCAGTACTTC.

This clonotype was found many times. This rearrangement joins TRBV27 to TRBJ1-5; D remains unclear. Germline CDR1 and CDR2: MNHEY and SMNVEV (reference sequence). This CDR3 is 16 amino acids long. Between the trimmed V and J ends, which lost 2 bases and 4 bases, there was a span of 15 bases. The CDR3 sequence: CASSLGIGTANQPQHF. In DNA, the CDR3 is TGTGCCAGCAGTTTAGGCATCGGCACAGCGAATCAGCCCCAGCATTTT.

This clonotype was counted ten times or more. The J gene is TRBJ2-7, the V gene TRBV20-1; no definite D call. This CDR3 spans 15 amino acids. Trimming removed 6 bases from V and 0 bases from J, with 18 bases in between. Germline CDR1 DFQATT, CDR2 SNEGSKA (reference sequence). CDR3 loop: CSARPHGESSYEQYF. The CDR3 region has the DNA TGCAGTGCGCGACCTCATGGGGAAAGCTCCTACGAGCAGTACTTC.

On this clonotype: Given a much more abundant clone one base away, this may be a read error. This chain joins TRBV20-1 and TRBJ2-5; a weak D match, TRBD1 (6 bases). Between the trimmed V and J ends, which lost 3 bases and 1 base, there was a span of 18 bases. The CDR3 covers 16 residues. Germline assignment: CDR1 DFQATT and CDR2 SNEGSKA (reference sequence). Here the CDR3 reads CSASALGTSLQETQYF. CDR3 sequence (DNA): TGCAGTGCTAGTGCATTGGGGACAAGCCTCCAAGAGACCCAGTACTTC.

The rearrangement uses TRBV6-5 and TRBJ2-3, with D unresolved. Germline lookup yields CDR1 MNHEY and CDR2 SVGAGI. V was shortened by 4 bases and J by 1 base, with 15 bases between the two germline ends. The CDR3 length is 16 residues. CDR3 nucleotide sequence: TGTGCCAGCAGTTTCCGGGCCCTAGAGGGCACAGATACGCAGTATTTT. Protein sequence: CASSFRALEGTDTQYF.

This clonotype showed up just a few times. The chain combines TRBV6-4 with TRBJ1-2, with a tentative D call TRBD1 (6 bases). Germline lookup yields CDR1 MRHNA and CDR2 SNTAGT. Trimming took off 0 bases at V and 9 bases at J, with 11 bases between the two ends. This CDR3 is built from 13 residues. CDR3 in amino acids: CASSDSPGTRYTF. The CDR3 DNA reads TGTGCCAGCAGTGACTCCCCAGGGACACGCTACACCTTC.

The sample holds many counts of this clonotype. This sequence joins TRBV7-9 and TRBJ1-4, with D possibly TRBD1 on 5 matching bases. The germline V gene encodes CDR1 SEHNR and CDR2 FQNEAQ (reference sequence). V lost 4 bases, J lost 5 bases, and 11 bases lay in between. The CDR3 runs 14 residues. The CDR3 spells CASSSRWGNEKLFF. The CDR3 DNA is TGTGCCAGCAGCTCACGGTGGGGGAATGAAAAACTGTTTTTT. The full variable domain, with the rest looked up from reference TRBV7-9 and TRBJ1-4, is DTGVSQNPRHKITKRGQNVTFRCDPISEHNRLYWYRQTLGQGPEFLTYFQNEAQLEKSRLLSDRFSAERPKGSFSTLEIQRTEQGDSAMYLCASSSRWGNEKLFFGSGTQLSVL.

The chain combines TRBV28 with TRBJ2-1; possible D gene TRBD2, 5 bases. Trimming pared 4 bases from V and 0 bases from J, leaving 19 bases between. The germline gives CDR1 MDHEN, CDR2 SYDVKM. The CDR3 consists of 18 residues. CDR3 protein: CASSSRHGLHSSYNEQFF. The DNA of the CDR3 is TGTGCCAGCAGTTCGCGACACGGACTCCATAGCTCCTACAATGAGCAGTTCTTC.

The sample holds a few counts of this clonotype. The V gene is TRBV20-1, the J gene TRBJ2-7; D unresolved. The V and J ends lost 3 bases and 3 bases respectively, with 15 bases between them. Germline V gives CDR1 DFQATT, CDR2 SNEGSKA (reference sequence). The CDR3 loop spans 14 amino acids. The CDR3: CSASLWAQNYEQYF. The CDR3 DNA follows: TGCAGTGCTAGTCTTTGGGCCCAGAACTACGAGCAGTACTTC.

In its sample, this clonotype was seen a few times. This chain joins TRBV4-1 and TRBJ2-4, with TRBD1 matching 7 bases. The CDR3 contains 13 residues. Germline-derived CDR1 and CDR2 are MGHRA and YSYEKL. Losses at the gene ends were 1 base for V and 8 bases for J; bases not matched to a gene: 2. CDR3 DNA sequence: TGCGCCAGCAGCCAAGGAGGGGGCTACATTCAGTACTTC. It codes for CASSQGGGYIQYF.